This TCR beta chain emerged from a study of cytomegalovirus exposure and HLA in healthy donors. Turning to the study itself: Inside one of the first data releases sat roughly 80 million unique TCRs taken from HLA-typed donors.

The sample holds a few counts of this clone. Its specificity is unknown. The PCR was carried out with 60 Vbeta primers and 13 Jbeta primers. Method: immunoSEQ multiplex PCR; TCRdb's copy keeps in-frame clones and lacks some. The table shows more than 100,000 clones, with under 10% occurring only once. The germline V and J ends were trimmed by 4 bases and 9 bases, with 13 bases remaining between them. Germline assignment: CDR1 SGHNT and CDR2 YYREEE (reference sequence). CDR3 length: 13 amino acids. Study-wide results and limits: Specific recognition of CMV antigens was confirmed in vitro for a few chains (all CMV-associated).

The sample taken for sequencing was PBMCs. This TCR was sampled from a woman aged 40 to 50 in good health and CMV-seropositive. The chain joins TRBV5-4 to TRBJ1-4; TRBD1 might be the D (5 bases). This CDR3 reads CASSPSLGQKLFF. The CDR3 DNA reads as TGTGCCAGCAGCCCGTCATTGGGGCAAAAACTGTTTTTT.